This paragraph covers one TCR beta chain sequence. Its cognate antigen is unknown. The data are from a study of T cells in narcolepsy. J lost 7 bases, V lost 2 bases, and 4 bases had no gene match. There are 14 residues in the CDR3. Regarding the study as a whole: Blood of same and different patients, but not healthy controls, reportedly held recurring autoreactive clonotypes. Autoreactive HCRT-specific and TRIB2-specific clonotypes were marked in same-patient CSF-versus-blood CD4+ comparisons. In some patient and control memory CD4+ samples, autoreactive clones were absent.

Assay: immunoSEQ multiplex PCR; the TCRdb copy retains only in-frame clones and omits some. The sample records fewer than 40,000 clones, over 65% being singletons. The receptor was derived from a human donor in good health. The sample consisted of memory (CD45RA-) CD4+ T cells from blood. The gene calls are TRBV6-7 and TRBJ1-4; 7 bases agree with TRBD1. TRBV6-7 is labeled an ORF, and its function is uncertain. This chain's CDR3 is CASSYTGVGEKLFF. CDR3 DNA: TGTGCCAGCAGTTACACAGGGGTGGGTGAAAAACTGTTTTTT.